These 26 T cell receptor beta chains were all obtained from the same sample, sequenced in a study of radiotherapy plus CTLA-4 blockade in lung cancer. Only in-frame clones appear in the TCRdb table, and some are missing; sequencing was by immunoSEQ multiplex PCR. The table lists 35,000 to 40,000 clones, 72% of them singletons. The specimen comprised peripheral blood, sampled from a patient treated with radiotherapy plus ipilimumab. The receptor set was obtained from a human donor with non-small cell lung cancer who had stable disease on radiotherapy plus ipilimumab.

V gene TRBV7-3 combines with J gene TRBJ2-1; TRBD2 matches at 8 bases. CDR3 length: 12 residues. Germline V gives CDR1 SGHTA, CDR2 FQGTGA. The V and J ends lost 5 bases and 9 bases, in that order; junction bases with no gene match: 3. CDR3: CASSPGGIEQFF. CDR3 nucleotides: TGTGCCAGCAGCCCGGGAGGGATTGAGCAGTTCTTC. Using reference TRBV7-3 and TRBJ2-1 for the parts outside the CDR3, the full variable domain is GAGVSQTPSNKVTEKGKYVELRCDPISGHTALYWYRQSLGQGPEFLIYFQGTGAADDSGLPNDRFFAVRPEGSVSTLKIQRTERGDSAVYLCASSPGGIEQFFGPGTRLTVL.

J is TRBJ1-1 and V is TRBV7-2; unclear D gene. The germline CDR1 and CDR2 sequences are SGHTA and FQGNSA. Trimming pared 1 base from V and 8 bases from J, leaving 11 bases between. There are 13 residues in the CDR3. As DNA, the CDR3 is TGTGCCAGCAGCTTAGGCCCCAACCGGGAAGCTTTCTTT. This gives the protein CASSLGPNREAFF. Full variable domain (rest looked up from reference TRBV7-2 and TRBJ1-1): GAGVSQSPSNKVTEKGKDVELRCDPISGHTALYWYRQSLGQGLEFLIYFQGNSAPDKSGLPSDRFSAERTGGSVSTLTIQRTQQEDSAVYLCASSLGPNREAFFGQGTRLTVV.

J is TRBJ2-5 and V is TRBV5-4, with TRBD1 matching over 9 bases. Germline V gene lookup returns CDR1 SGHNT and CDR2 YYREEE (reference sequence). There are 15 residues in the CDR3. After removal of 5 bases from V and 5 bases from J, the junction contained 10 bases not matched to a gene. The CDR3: CASSYPTGGAETQYF. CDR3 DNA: TGTGCCAGCAGTTACCCTACAGGGGGCGCCGAGACCCAGTACTTC.

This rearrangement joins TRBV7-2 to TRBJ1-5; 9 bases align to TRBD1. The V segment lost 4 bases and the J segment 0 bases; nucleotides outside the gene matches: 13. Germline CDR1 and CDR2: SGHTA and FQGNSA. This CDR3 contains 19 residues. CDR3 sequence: CASSSRNGTGSDSNQPQHF. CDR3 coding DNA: TGTGCCAGCAGCTCTCGTAACGGGACAGGGTCTGATAGCAATCAGCCCCAGCATTTT.

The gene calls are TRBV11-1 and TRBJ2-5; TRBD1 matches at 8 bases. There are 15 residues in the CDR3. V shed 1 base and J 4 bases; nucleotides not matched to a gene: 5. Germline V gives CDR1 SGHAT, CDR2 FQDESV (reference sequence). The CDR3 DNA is TGTGCCAGCAGCTTAGGCTACGGACAGGGAGAGACCCAGTACTTC. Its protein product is CASSLGYGQGETQYF.

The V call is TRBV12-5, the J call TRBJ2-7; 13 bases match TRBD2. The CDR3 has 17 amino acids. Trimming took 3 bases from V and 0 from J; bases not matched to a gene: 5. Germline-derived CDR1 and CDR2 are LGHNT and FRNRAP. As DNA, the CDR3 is TGTGCTAGTGGTTTCGGGACTAGCGGGGTCAGCTCCTACGAGCAGTACTTC. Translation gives CASGFGTSGVSSYEQYF.

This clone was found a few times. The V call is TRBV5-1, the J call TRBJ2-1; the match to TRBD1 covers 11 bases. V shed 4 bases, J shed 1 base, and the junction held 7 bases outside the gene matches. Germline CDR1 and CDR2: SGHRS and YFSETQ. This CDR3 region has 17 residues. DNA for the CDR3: TGCGCCAGCAGCCTGGACAGGGGGCCGTATTCCTACAATGAGCAGTTCTTC. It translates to CASSLDRGPYSYNEQFF. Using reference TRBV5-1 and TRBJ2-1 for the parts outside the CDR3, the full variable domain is KAGVTQTPRYLIKTRGQQVTLSCSPISGHRSVSWYQQTPGQGLQFLFEYFSETQRNKGNFPGRFSGRQFSNSRSEMNVSTLELGDSALYLCASSLDRGPYSYNEQFFGPGTRLTVL.

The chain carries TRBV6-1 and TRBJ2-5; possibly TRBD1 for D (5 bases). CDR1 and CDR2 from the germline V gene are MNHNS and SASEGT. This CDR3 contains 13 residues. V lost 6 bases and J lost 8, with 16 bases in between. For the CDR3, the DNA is TGTGCCAGCAGCTTTCGACAGTCCGTAACCCAGTACTTC. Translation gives CASSFRQSVTQYF.

CDR3 coding DNA: TGTGCCAGCAGCAAAGGACAGCAAGAGACCCAGTACTTC. Translation: CASSKGQQETQYF. The chain employs TRBV11-3 and TRBJ2-5; a possible D gene is TRBD1 (6 bases). The CDR3 loop spans 13 amino acids. In germline, CDR1 is SGHNT, CDR2 YENEEA. The germline V and J ends were trimmed by 5 bases and 2 bases, with 9 bases remaining between them.

DNA for the CDR3: TGCGCCAGCAGCTCCCAGGGGCCCACAGATACGCAGTATTTT. It codes for CASSSQGPTDTQYF. The chain has TRBV5-1 and TRBJ2-3; tentative D call: TRBD1 (6 bases). V lost 3 bases to trimming and J lost 2 bases, with 10 bases between them. CDR1 SGHRS and CDR2 YFSETQ come from the germline V gene. The CDR3 runs to 14 residues.

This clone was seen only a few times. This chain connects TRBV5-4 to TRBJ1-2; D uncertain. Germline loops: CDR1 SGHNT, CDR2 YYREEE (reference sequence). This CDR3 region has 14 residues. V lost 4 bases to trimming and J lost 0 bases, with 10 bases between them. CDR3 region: CASSPANSNYGYTF. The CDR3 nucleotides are TGTGCCAGCAGCCCTGCTAACTCTAACTATGGCTACACCTTC.

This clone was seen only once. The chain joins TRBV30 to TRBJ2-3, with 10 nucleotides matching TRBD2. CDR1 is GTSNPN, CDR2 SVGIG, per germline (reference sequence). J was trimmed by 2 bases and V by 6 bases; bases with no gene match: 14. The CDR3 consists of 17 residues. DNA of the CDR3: TGTGCCTGTTCAATAGGGATGACTAGCGGGCCCACAGATACGCAGTATTTT. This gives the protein CACSIGMTSGPTDTQYF.

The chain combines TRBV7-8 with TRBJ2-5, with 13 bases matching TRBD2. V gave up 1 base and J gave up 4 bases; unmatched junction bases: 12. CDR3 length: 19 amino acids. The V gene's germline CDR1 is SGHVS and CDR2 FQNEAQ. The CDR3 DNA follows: TGTGCCAGCAGCTTAGGAAGGACTAGCGGGGGTCTAGTACGAGAGACCCAGTACTTC. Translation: CASSLGRTSGGLVRETQYF.

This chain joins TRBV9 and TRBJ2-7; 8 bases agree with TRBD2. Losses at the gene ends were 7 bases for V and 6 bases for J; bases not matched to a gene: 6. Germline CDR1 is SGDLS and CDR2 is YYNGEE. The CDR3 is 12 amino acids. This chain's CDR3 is CASSPGGLEQYF. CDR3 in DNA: TGTGCCAGCTCCCCGGGGGGGCTCGAGCAGTACTTC. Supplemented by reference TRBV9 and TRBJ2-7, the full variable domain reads DSGVTQTPKHLITATGQRVTLRCSPRSGDLSVYWYQQSLDQGLQFLIQYYNGEERAKGNILERFSAQQFPDLHSELNLSSLELGDSALYFCASSPGGLEQYFGPGTRLTVT.

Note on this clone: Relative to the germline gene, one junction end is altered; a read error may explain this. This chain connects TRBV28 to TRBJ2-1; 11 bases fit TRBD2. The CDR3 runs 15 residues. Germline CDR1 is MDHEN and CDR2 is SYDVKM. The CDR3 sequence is CASSLLSGGAVVWIF. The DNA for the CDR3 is TGTGCCAGCAGTTTACTTAGCGGGGGGGCCGTAGTTTGGATCTTC.

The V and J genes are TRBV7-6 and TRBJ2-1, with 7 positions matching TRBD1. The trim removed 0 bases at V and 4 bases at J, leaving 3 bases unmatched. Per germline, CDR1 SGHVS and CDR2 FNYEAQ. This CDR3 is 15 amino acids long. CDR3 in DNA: TGTGCCAGCAGCTTAGCAGGACAGGCGTACAATGAGCAGTTCTTC. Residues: CASSLAGQAYNEQFF.

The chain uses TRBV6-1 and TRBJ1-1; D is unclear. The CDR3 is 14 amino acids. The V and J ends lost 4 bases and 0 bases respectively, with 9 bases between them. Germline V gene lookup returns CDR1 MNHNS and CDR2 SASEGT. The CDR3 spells CASSVRGLNTEAFF. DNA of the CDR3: TGTGCCAGCAGTGTACGGGGTTTGAACACTGAAGCTTTCTTT.

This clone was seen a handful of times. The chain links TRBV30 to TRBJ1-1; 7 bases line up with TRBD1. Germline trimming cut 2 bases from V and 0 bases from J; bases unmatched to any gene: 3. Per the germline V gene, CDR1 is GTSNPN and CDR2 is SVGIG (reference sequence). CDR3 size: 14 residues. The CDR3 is CAWSRGRLNTEAFF. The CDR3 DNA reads TGTGCCTGGAGTAGGGGGCGGCTGAACACTGAAGCTTTCTTT.

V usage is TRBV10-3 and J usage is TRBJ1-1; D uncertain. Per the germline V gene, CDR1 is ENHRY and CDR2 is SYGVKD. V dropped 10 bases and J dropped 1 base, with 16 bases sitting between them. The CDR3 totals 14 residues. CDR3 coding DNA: TGTGCCACCAGAGCGGAGTACGCGAACACTGAAGCTTTCTTT. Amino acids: CATRAEYANTEAFF.

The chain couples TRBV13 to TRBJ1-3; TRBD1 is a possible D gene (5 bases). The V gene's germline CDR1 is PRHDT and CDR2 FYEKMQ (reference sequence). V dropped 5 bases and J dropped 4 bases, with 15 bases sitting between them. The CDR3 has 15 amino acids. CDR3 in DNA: TGTGCCAGCAGCCGCGGGGGTGCCTCCGGAAACACCATATATTTT. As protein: CASSRGGASGNTIYF.

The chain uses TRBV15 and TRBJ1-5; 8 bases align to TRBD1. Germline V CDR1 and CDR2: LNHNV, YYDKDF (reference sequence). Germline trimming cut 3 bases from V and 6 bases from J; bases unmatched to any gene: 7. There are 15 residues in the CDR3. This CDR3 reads CATSSGQGAGQPQHF. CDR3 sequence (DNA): TGTGCCACCAGCAGTGGCCAGGGGGCAGGTCAGCCCCAGCATTTT.

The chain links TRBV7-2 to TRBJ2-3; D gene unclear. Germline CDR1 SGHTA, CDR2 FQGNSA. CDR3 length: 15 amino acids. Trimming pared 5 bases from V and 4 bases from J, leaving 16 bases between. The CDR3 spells CASSRNRLGADTQYF. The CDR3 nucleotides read TGTGCCAGCAGCCGGAACCGACTTGGTGCAGATACGCAGTATTTT.

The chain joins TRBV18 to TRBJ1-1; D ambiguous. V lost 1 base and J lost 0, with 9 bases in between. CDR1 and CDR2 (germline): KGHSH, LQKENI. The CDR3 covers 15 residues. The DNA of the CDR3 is TGTGCCAGCTCACCACATGGCAGATTGAACACTGAAGCTTTCTTT. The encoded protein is CASSPHGRLNTEAFF. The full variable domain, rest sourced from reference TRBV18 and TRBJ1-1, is NAGVMQNPRHLVRRRGQEARLRCSPMKGHSHVYWYRQLPEEGLKFMVYLQKENIIDESGMPKERFSAEFPKEGPSILRIQQVVRGDSAAYFCASSPHGRLNTEAFFGQGTRLTVV.

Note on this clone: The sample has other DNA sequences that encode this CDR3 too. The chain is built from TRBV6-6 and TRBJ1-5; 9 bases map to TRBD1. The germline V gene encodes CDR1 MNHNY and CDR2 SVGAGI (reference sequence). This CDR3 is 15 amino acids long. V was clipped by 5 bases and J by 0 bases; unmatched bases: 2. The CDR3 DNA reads TGTGCCAGCAGTCGGACAGGGGATAGCAATCAGCCCCAGCATTTT. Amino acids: CASSRTGDSNQPQHF.

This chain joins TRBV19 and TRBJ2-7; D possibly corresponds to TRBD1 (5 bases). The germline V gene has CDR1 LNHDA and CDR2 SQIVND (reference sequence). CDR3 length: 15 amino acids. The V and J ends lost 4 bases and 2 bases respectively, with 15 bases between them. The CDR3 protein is CASSTRPTATYEQYF. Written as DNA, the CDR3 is TGTGCCAGTAGTACCCGTCCGACAGCGACCTACGAGCAGTACTTC.

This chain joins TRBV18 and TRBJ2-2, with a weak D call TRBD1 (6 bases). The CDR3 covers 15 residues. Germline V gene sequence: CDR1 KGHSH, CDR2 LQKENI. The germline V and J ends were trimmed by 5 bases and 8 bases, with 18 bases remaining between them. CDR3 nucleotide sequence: TGTGCCAGCTCAGGGGGACACCCATCCGCGGGGGAGCTGTTTTTT. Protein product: CASSGGHPSAGELFF.